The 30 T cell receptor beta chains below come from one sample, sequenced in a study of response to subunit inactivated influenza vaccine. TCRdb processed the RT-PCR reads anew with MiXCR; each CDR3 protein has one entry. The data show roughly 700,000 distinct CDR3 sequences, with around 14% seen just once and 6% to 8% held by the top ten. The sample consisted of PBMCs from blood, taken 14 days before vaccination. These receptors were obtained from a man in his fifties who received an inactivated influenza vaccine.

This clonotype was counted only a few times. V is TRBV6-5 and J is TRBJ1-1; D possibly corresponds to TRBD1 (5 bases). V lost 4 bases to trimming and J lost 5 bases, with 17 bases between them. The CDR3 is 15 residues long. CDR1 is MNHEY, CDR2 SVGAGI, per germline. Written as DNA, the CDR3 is TGTGCCAGCAGTTCTCAAGAACACTGGGGGACTGAAGCTTTCTTT. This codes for CASSSQEHWGTEAFF.

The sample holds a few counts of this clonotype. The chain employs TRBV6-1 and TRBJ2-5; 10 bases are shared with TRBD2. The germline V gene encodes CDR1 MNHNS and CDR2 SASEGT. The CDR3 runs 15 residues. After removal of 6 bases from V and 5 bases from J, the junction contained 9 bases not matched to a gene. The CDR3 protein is CASRGSSGSGETQYF. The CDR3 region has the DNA TGTGCCAGCAGAGGGTCTAGCGGGAGTGGGGAGACCCAGTACTTC.

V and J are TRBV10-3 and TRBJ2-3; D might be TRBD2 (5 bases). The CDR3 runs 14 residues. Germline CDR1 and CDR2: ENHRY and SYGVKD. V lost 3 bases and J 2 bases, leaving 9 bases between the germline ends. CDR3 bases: TGTGCCATCAGTGAAGAGACTACCACAGATACGCAGTATTTT. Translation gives CAISEETTTDTQYF.

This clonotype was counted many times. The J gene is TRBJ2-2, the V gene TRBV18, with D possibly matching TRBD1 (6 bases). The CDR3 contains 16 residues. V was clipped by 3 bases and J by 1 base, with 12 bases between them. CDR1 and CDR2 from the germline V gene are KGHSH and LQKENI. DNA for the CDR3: TGTGCCAGCTCACCGCTCCAGGGGAGGAACACCGGGGAGCTGTTTTTT. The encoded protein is CASSPLQGRNTGELFF. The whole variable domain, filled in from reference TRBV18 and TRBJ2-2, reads NAGVMQNPRHLVRRRGQEARLRCSPMKGHSHVYWYRQLPEEGLKFMVYLQKENIIDESGMPKERFSAEFPKEGPSILRIQQVVRGDSAAYFCASSPLQGRNTGELFFGEGSRLTVL.

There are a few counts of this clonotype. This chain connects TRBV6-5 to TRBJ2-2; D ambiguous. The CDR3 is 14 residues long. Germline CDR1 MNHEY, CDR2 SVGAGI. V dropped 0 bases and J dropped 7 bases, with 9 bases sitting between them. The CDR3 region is CASSYSGKDGELFF. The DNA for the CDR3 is TGTGCCAGCAGTTACTCGGGGAAGGACGGGGAGCTGTTTTTT.

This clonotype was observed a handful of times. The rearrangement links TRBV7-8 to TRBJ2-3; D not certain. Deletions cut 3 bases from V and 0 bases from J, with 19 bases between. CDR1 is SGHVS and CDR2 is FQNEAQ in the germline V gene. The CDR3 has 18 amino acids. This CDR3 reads CASSLKRLLASSTDTQYF. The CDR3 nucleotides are TGTGCCAGCAGCTTGAAGAGACTTCTCGCTTCTAGCACAGATACGCAGTATTTT.

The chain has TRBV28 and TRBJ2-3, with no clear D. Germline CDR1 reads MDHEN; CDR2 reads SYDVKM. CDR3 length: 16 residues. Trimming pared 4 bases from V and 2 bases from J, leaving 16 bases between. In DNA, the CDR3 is TGTGCCAGCAGTTCCCCGTCAGTACGGCTCACAGATACGCAGTATTTT. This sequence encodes CASSSPSVRLTDTQYF.

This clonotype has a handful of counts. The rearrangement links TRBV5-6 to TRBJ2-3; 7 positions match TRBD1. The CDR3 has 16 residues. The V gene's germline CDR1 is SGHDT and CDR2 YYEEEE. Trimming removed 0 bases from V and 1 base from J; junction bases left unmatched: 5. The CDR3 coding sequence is TGTGCCAGCAGCTTGGGGCCCACAGGGGGCACAGATACGCAGTATTTT. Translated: CASSLGPTGGTDTQYF.

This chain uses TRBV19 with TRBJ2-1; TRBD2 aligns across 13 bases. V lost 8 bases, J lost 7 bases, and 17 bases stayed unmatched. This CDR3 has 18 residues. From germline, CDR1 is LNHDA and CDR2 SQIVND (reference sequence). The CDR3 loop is CASQGLAGVRNLGNEQFF. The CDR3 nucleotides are TGTGCCAGTCAAGGACTAGCGGGAGTCCGAAACCTAGGTAATGAGCAGTTCTTC.

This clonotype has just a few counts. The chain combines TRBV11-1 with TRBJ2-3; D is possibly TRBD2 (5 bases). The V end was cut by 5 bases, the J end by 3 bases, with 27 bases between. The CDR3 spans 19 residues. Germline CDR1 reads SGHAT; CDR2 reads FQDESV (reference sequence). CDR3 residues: CASSVRAGFAGPFTDTQYF. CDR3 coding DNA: TGTGCCAGCAGCGTCCGGGCGGGTTTCGCGGGCCCCTTTACAGATACGCAGTATTTT. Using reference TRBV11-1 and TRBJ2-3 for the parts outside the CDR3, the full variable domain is EAEVAQSPRYKITEKSQAVAFWCDPISGHATLYWYRQILGQGPELLVQFQDESVVDDSQLPKDRFSAERLKGVDSTLKIQPAELGDSAMYLCASSVRAGFAGPFTDTQYFGPGTRLTVL.

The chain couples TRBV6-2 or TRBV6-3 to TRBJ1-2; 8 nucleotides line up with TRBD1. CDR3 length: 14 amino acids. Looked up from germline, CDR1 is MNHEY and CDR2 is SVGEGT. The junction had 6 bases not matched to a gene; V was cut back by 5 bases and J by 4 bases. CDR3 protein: CASSPPTGAYGYTF. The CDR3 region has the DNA TGTGCCAGCAGTCCCCCGACAGGGGCCTATGGCTACACCTTC.

The CDR3: CASTSGVVYEQFF. The CDR3 DNA reads TGTGCCAGCACGAGCGGGGTGGTCTATGAGCAGTTCTTC. V gene TRBV3-1 combines with J gene TRBJ2-1; 7 bases line up with TRBD2. With V trimmed by 7 bases and J by 8 bases, 8 bases remained unmatched. This CDR3 spans 13 amino acids. The germline gives CDR1 LGHDT, CDR2 YNNKEL (reference sequence).

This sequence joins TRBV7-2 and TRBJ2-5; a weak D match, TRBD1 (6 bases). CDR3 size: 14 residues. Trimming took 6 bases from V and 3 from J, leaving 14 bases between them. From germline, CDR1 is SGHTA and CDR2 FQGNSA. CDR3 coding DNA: TGTGCCAGCAGACGTCACAGGGCAGAAGAGACCCAGTACTTC. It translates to CASRRHRAEETQYF. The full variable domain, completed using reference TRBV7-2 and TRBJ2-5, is GAGVSQSPSNKVTEKGKDVELRCDPISGHTALYWYRQSLGQGLEFLIYFQGNSAPDKSGLPSDRFSAERTGGSVSTLTIQRTQQEDSAVYLCASRRHRAEETQYFGPGTRLLVL.

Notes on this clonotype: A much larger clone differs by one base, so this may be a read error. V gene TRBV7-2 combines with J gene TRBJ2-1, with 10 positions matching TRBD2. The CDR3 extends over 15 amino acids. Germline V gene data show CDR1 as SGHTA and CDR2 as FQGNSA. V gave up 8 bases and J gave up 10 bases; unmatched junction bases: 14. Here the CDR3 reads CASGAGASGRREQFF. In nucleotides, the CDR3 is TGTGCCAGCGGTGCCGGGGCTAGCGGGAGAAGAGAGCAGTTCTTC.

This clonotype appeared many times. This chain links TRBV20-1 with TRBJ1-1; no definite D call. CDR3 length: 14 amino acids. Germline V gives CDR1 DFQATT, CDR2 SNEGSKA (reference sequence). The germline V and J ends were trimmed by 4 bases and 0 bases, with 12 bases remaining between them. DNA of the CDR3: TGCAGTGCTACGATTCTCTCCATGAACACTGAAGCTTTCTTT. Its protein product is CSATILSMNTEAFF.

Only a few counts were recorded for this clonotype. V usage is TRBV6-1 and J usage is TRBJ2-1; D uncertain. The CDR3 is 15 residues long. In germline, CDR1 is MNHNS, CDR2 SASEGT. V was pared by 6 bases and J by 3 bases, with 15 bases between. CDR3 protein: CASRSLAIVYNEQFF. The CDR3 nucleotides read TGTGCCAGCAGGTCGTTAGCAATTGTCTACAATGAGCAGTTCTTC.

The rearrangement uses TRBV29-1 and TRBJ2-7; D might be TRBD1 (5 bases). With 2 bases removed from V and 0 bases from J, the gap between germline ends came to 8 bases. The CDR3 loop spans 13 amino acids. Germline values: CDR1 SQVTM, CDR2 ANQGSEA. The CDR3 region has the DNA TGCAGCGTTGAATTCGGACACTCCTACGAGCAGTACTTC. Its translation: CSVEFGHSYEQYF.

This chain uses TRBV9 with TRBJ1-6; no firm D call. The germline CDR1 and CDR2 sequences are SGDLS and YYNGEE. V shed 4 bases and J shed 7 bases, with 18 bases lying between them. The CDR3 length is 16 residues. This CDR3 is CASSFDVGSSNSPLHF. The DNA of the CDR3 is TGTGCCAGCAGCTTTGACGTCGGGTCCTCAAATTCACCCCTCCACTTT.

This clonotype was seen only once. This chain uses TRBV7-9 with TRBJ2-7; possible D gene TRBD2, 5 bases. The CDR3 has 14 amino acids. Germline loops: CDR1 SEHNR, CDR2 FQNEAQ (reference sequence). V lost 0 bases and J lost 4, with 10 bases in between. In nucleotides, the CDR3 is TGTGCCAGCAGCTTAGCGATGTCGGGGTACGAGCAGTACTTC. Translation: CASSLAMSGYEQYF.

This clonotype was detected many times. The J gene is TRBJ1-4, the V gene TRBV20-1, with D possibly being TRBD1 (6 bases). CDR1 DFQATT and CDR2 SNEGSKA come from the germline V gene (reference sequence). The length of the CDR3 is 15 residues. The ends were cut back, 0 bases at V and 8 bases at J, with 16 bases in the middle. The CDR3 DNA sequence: TGCAGTGCTAGAGATTACTCTAGGGACAACGAAAAACTGTTTTTT. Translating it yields CSARDYSRDNEKLFF.

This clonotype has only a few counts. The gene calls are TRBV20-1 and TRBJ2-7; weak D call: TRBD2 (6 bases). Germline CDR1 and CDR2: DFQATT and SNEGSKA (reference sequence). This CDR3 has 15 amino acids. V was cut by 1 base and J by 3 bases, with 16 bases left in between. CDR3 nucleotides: TGCAGTGCTAGAGCCCGAGGCCGGGGGATCTACGAGCAGTACTTC. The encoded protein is CSARARGRGIYEQYF.

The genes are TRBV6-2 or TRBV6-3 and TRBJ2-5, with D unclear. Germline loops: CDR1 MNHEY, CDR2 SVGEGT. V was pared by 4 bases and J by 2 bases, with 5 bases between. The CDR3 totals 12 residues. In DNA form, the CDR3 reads TGTGCCAGCAGTTGGTCGCAAGAGACCCAGTACTTC. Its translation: CASSWSQETQYF.

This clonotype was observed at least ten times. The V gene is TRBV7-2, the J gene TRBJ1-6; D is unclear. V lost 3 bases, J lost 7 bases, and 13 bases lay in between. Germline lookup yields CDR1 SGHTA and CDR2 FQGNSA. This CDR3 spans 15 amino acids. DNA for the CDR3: TGTGCCAGCAGCTTCGCTGGGGAATGGAATTCACCCCTCCACTTT. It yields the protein CASSFAGEWNSPLHF.

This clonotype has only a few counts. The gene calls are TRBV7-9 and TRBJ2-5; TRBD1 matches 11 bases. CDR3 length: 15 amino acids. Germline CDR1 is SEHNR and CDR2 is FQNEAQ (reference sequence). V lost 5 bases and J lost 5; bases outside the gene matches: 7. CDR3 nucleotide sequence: TGTGCCAGCAGCATAGGACAGGGGGCCTTGGAGACCCAGTACTTC. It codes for CASSIGQGALETQYF. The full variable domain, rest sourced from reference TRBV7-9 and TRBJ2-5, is DTGVSQNPRHKITKRGQNVTFRCDPISEHNRLYWYRQTLGQGPEFLTYFQNEAQLEKSRLLSDRFSAERPKGSFSTLEIQRTEQGDSAMYLCASSIGQGALETQYFGPGTRLLVL.

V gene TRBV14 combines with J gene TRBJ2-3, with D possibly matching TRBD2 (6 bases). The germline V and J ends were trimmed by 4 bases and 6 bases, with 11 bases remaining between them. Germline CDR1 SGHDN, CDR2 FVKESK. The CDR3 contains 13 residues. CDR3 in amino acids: CASSLLRGDTQYF. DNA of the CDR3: TGTGCCAGCAGCCTTCTACGGGGGGATACGCAGTATTTT.

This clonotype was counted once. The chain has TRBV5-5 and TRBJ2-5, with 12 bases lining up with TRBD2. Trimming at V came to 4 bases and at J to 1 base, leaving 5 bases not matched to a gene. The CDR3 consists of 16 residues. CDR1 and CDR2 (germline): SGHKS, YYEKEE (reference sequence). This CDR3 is CASSVGTSGFQETQYF. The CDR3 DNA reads TGTGCCAGCAGCGTAGGGACTAGCGGGTTCCAAGAGACCCAGTACTTC.

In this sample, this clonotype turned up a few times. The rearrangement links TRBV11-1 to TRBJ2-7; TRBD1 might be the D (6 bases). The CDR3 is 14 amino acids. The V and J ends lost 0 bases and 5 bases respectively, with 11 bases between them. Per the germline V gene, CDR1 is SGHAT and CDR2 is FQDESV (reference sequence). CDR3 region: CASSLAYREDEQYF. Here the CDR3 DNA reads TGTGCCAGCAGCTTAGCCTACAGGGAAGACGAGCAGTACTTC.

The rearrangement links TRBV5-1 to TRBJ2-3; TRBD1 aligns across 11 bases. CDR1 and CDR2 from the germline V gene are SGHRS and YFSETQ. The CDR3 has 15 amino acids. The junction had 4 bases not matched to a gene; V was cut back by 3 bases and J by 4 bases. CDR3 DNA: TGCGCCAGCAGCTCGGCGGGACAGGGGGCAGATACGCAGTATTTT. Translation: CASSSAGQGADTQYF.

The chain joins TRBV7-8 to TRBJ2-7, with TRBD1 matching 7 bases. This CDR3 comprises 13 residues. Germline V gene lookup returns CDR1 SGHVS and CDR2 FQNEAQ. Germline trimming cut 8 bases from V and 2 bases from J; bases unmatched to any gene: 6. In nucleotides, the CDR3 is TGTGCCAGCGGGACAGCGTTAACCTACGAGCAGTACTTC. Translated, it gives CASGTALTYEQYF.

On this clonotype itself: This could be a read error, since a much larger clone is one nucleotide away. CDR3 amino acids: CASDRDGTNTQYF. CDR3 DNA sequence: TGTGCCAGCGACAGGGACGGCACAAATACGCAGTATTTT. The chain links TRBV6-1 to TRBJ2-3; 7 bases match TRBD1. The CDR3 has 13 residues. The germline gives CDR1 MNHNS, CDR2 SASEGT.